This TCR beta chain was recovered during a study of blood T cell repertoires in COVID-19 (dated by TCRdb to the early 2020s). About the study as a whole: Samples from collaborators originated in the United States, Italy and Spain and spanned both the acute and convalescent phases of COVID-19. The samples were drawn from the first 160 participants of the ongoing ImmuneRACE study and from 1,254 subjects provided by 6 global collaborators. Where available, HLA class I and class II types were obtained from metadata supplied by the sample provider rather than from assay-based typing. The prospective study material was composed of cDNA or gDNA derived from T cells, B-cell-depleted T cells, or PBMCs. A freely available public database, intended as a resource for researchers studying the immune response to SARS-CoV-2, is where the repertoires were released. Subjects who had been exposed to COVID-19, were actively infected with it, or had recovered from it provided the deeply sampled blood TCRbeta repertoires that made up the dataset. Nearly every sample came with metadata listing a de-identified subject ID, COVID-19 status, age in years and sex.

Looking up the germline V gene yields CDR1 SQVTM and CDR2 ANQGSEA. At the junction V is shortened by 3 bases and J by 5 bases, with 11 bases in between. The CDR3, from cysteine to phenylalanine, totals 13 residues. This entry keeps only the CDR3 DNA: 39 bases, framed from base 1. This clone was picked up a small number of times. Its antigen specificity is not known. No base quality values were provided; no much bigger clone lies one nucleotide off. Another Seattle source contributed samples from volunteer blood donors who had recovered from COVID-19. Collaborating institutions collected whole blood in K2EDTA tubes following their own protocols. For TCRbeta analysis, collaborators shipped samples in one of three forms: frozen whole blood, isolated PBMCs, or DNA extracted from either of those sample types. General study outcomes and caveats: The amount of clinical and demographic metadata varied by source and participant and was provided uncurated.

TCRbeta CDR3 regions were amplified from genomic DNA using the immunoSEQ Assay, a bias-controlled multiplex PCR. Regarding the original processing steps: Nucleated cell counts per sample were estimated from amplification of reference gene primers within the assay. To quantify the absolute abundance of each unique TCRbeta CDR3 rearrangement, sequence reads were collapsed and filtered. For each sample, productive Simpson clonality was calculated by taking the square root of Simpson's diversity index across productive rearrangements. Not all clones reach the TCRdb copy of this immuneACCESS table, which keeps in-frame sequences only. Checked studies attribute under half of the gap to unresolved V genes and leave the rest unexplained. The V and J calls and clone size were taken over from that table, and D and trimming were inferred from the DNA. The sample table contains 250,000 to 300,000 clones; only one count was recorded for roughly 80% of them. The ten top clones hold 3.5% to 5.5% of the sample.

Sequencing was done on a sample of peripheral blood. The V and J segments used are TRBV29-1 and TRBJ1-5; TRBD1 is a weak D gene call, 6 bases matching. This sequence was found in a man in his 60s who had recovered from COVID-19. CDR3 reads: CSVEIGGHQPQHF. The DNA sequence is given as TGCAGCGTTGAGATAGGGGGACATCAGCCCCAGCATTTT.